One and the same sample provided the 2 T cell receptor beta chains below, sequenced in a study of graft-versus-host responses after intestinal transplantation. TCRdb's copy holds only in-frame clones and misses some; the assay was immunoSEQ multiplex PCR. This table holds 90,000 to 120,000 clones, 87% found once. Their cognate antigens are unknown. The sample was unstimulated CD4+ T cells sorted from spleen or lymph node cells, taken before transplant. These receptor sequences come from a human donor who was the organ donor for an intestinal transplant.

This chain uses TRBV5-6 with TRBJ2-3; no definite D call. Germline V CDR1 and CDR2: SGHDT, YYEEEE. This CDR3 comprises 15 residues. Trimming took 1 base from V and 1 from J, leaving 10 bases between them. For the CDR3, the DNA is TGTGCCAGCAGCTTGAACATCATCCGCACAGATACGCAGTATTTT. Translated: CASSLNIIRTDTQYF.

This clone has a handful of counts. The chain joins TRBV5-6 to TRBJ1-6, with 8 nucleotides matching TRBD1. The CDR3 has 14 residues. V dropped 6 bases and J dropped 7; count of bases not matched to a gene: 6. Germline assignment: CDR1 SGHDT and CDR2 YYEEEE. The CDR3 DNA reads as TGTGCCAGCATCCCACAGGGGGTCAATTCACCCCTCCACTTT. This translates into CASIPQGVNSPLHF. The full variable domain, in which reference TRBV5-6 and TRBJ1-6 provide the parts outside the CDR3, is DAGVTQSPTHLIKTRGQQVTLRCSPKSGHDTVSWYQQALGQGPQFIFQYYEEEERQRGNFPDRFSGHQFPNYSSELNVNALLLGDSALYLCASIPQGVNSPLHFGNGTRLTVT.